This T cell receptor (beta chain) came from a study of T cells in Graves' hyperthyroidism and ophthalmopathy. PBMCs stemmed from around 10 ml fresh peripheral blood. It was RNA transcripts that yielded the amplified TCR beta CDR3 regions. TCR CDR3 regions were first amplified by RT-PCR with HTBI primers. TCRdb itself ran the multiplex PCR reads through MiXCR, one entry per CDR3 protein. The sample carries some 580,000 distinct CDR3 sequences, 16% recorded once. This clonotype was detected ten times or more. The antigen remains unidentified. Study findings and constraints: Progression to ophthalmopathy was predicted a median of roughly 6.5 months early. The majority of expanded thyroid clonotypes above 0.001 also appeared in blood.

Germline loops: CDR1 DFQATT, CDR2 SNEGSKA (reference sequence). The V end was cut by 2 bases, the J end by 5 bases, with 20 bases between. There are 16 residues in the CDR3. V gene TRBV20-1 combines with J gene TRBJ2-3, with D perhaps TRBD1 or TRBD2 (6 bases each). The sequence derives from a middle-aged woman with Graves' ophthalmopathy. The sample consisted of blood. The CDR3, as DNA: TGCAGTGCTAGAAGGAGTGTGGGGGGCTTGGGAGATACGCAGTATTTT. This encodes CSARRSVGGLGDTQYF.